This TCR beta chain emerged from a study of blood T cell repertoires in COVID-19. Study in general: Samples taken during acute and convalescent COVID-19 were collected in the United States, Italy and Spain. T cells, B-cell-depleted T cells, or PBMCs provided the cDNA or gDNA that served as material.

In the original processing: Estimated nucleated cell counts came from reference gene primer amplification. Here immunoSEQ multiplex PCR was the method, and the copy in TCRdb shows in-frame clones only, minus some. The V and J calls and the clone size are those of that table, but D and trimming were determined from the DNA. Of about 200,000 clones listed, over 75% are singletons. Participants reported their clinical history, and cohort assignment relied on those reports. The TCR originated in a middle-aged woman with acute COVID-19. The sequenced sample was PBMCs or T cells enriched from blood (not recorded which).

The CDR3 DNA follows: TGTGCCAGCAGCCCGGGACAGAGAAATCAGCCCCAGCATTTT. Its translation is CASSPGQRNQPQHF. The V call is TRBV5-5, the J call TRBJ1-5; 7 bases are a match to TRBD1. With 4 bases clipped from V and 4 bases from J, the junction kept 5 bases outside the gene matches. The CDR3 sequence is 14 residues long. CDR1 SGHKS and CDR2 YYEKEE come from the germline V gene (reference sequence).